A selection of T cell receptor beta chains follows, all from one sample in a study of control samples from healthy donors and cancer patients. The protocol was immunoSEQ multiplex PCR, while the TCRdb copy is restricted to in-frame clones and leaves out a portion. The table lists around 130,000 clones, roughly 84% of them singletons. What was sequenced was blood. The receptors stem from a man aged 50 to 59 in good health. CDR3s include the opening cysteine and the closing phenylalanine or tryptophan. D genes are given only for firm matches. Size values are once, few and many counts, or a class for expanded clones, and some rows have none.

cdr3_length d_call j_call clone_size v_call cdr3_aa cdr3_nt
14 . TRBJ2-3 . TRBV2 CASSVAGPRNTQYF TGTGCCAGCAGTGTGGCGGGGCCACGGAATACGCAGTATTTT
14 TRBD2 TRBJ2-3 . TRBV5-1 CASRLAGGADTQYF TGCGCCAGCAGATTAGCGGGGGGAGCAGATACGCAGTATTTT
10 . TRBJ1-2 . TRBV28 CASGSYGYTF TGTGCCAGCGGGAGCTATGGCTACACCTTC
16 . TRBJ2-6 . TRBV27 CASSFARPSGANVLTF TGTGCCAGCAGTTTTGCGCGACCTTCTGGGGCCAACGTCCTGACTTTC
14 . TRBJ2-3 . TRBV6-5 CASSYSSSADTQYF TGTGCCAGCAGTTACTCGTCGAGCGCAGATACGCAGTATTTT
13 . TRBJ1-5 once TRBV11-3 CASSLGSLQPQHF TGTGCCAGCAGCTTAGGGTCCCTTCAGCCCCAGCATTTT
15 . TRBJ2-3 . TRBV6-5 CASSRDGPSTDTQYF TGTGCCAGCAGTCGGGACGGACCTAGCACAGATACGCAGTATTTT
13 TRBD1 TRBJ2-1 . TRBV2 CASRRDSVYEQFF TGTGCCAGCAGAAGGGACAGCGTTTATGAGCAGTTCTTC
13 . TRBJ1-2 . TRBV6-1 CASSEAFGYGYTF TGTGCCAGCAGTGAAGCGTTCGGCTATGGCTACACCTTC
12 . TRBJ2-2 . TRBV11-2 CASSFSTGELFF TGTGCCAGCAGCTTCTCCACCGGGGAGCTGTTTTTT
15 . TRBJ2-7 . TRBV3-1/TRBV3-2 CASSGAPTNSYEQYF TGTGCCAGCAGCGGAGCCCCCACTAACTCCTACGAGCAGTACTTC
19 . TRBJ1-1 . TRBV28 CASRGLGQTGHSFNREAFF TGTGCCAGCAGGGGATTGGGACAAACGGGACACTCCTTTAACCGCGAAGCTTTCTTT
15 TRBD1 TRBJ1-6 . TRBV6-5 CASTPGGEYNSPLHF TGTGCCAGCACTCCAGGGGGGGAGTATAATTCACCCCTCCACTTT
13 . TRBJ1-2 few TRBV28 CASNIAGDYGYTF TGTGCCAGCAATATAGCAGGGGACTATGGCTACACCTTC
14 . TRBJ1-6 once TRBV5-1 CASSPDRLNSPLHF TGCGCCAGCAGTCCAGACAGACTTAATTCACCCCTCCACTTT
15 . TRBJ2-7 . TRBV27 CASSLSAGNGYEQYF TGTGCCAGCAGTTTATCTGCGGGGAACGGCTACGAGCAGTACTTC
13 . TRBJ2-5 . TRBV7-3 CASSLNWEGTQYF TGTGCCAGCAGCTTAAATTGGGAAGGGACCCAGTACTTC
15 TRBD1 TRBJ2-2 . TRBV5-1 CASSPTGEPTGELFF TGCGCCAGCAGCCCGACAGGGGAGCCCACCGGGGAGCTGTTTTTT
15 TRBD1 TRBJ1-5 . TRBV9 CASSVAPGQDQPQHF TGTGCCAGCAGCGTAGCGCCGGGACAGGATCAGCCCCAGCATTTT
13 . TRBJ1-1 . TRBV3-1/TRBV3-2 CASSQALGTEAFF TGTGCCAGCAGCCAAGCGTTGGGCACTGAAGCTTTCTTT
13 . TRBJ1-2 . TRBV28 CASSSLTWGGYTF TGTGCCAGCAGTTCCCTGACATGGGGGGGCTACACCTTC
16 . TRBJ2-1 . TRBV30 CAWSVKGASSYNEQFF TGTGCCTGGAGTGTAAAAGGGGCTAGCTCCTACAATGAGCAGTTCTTC
14 . TRBJ2-7 once TRBV3-1/TRBV3-2 CASSGQLASYEQYF TGTGCCAGCAGTGGTCAGTTGGCCTCCTACGAGCAGTACTTC
15 . TRBJ2-7 once TRBV4-1 CASSPGRAVSYEQYF TGCGCCAGCAGCCCCGGTAGGGCAGTCTCCTACGAGCAGTACTTC
16 . TRBJ2-1 . TRBV10-3 CAISEEGGGPRNEQFF TGTGCCATCAGTGAGGAAGGGGGGGGGCCCAGGAATGAGCAGTTCTTC
13 . TRBJ1-2 . TRBV9 CASRRAGNYGYTF TGTGCCAGCCGAAGAGCAGGGAACTATGGCTACACCTTC
14 . TRBJ1-5 . TRBV7-8 CASSLFSDNQPQHF TGTGCCAGCAGCTTATTTTCGGACAATCAGCCCCAGCATTTT
17 . TRBJ2-7 . TRBV27 CASSLNGNRRGGNEQYF TGTGCCAGCAGTTTAAACGGGAATCGCAGGGGTGGCAACGAGCAGTACTTC
13 . TRBJ1-5 . TRBV12-3/TRBV12-4 CASSSDSNQPQHF TGTGCCAGCAGTTCGGACAGTAATCAGCCCCAGCATTTT
18 . TRBJ1-6 . TRBV7-9 CASSQSFRTSPGDSPLHF TGTGCCAGCAGCCAAAGCTTCCGGACCAGCCCGGGGGATTCACCCCTCCACTTT
13 . TRBJ2-3 . TRBV4-2 CASSQIGTDTQYF TGTGCCAGCAGCCAAATTGGCACAGATACGCAGTATTTT
12 . TRBJ2-7 . TRBV10-3 CAISDDSYEQYF TGTGCCATCAGTGACGACTCATACGAGCAGTACTTC
16 TRBD2 TRBJ2-7 . TRBV28 CASTSPGRASGNEQYF TGTGCCAGCACCTCGCCGGGGAGGGCTAGCGGCAACGAGCAGTACTTC
16 TRBD2 TRBJ2-5 . TRBV7-8 CASSRGLAGGIGTQYF TGTGCCAGCAGCCGAGGACTAGCGGGGGGTATTGGGACCCAGTACTTC
14 . TRBJ2-5 . TRBV5-1 CASSLEGRKETQYF TGCGCCAGCAGCTTGGAGGGCAGAAAAGAGACCCAGTACTTC
16 . TRBJ2-5 . TRBV21-1 CASSKSHRAHQETQYF TGTGCCAGCAGCAAATCCCACAGGGCCCACCAAGAGACCCAGTACTTC
15 . TRBJ2-7 few TRBV5-6 CASSLWRTNKYEQYF TGTGCCAGCAGCTTGTGGCGGACCAATAAATACGAGCAGTACTTC
18 . TRBJ1-4 once TRBV9 CASSASSDGYATNEKLFF TGTGCCAGCAGCGCCTCATCGGACGGTTACGCAACTAATGAAAAACTGTTTTTT
13 TRBD2 TRBJ2-5 . TRBV7-3 CASSFSGEETQYF TGTGCCAGCAGCTTTAGCGGGGAAGAGACCCAGTACTTC
15 . TRBJ2-7 once TRBV7-8 CASSPTGQGTLAQYF TGTGCCAGCAGCCCAACGGGTCAGGGAACTTTGGCGCAGTACTTC
16 . TRBJ2-2 . TRBV5-1 CASSLDLREITGELFF TGCGCCAGCAGCTTGGATCTCAGGGAAATCACCGGGGAGCTGTTTTTT
15 . TRBJ2-2 . TRBV5-1 CASSPNSANTGELFF TGCGCCAGCAGCCCGAACAGCGCGAACACCGGGGAGCTGTTTTTT
15 . TRBJ1-6 . TRBV6-5 CASSWSLTGSSPLHF TGTGCCAGCAGTTGGTCCCTTACAGGGAGTTCACCCCTCCACTTT
15 . TRBJ2-3 . TRBV11-2 CASSLSGPTVDTQYF TGTGCCAGCAGCTTATCGGGTCCCACGGTAGATACGCAGTATTTT
16 . TRBJ2-7 . TRBV25-1 CASSELMTAGSYEQYF TGTGCCAGCAGTGAATTGATGACAGCAGGGTCCTACGAGCAGTACTTC
13 . TRBJ2-3 . TRBV28 CASKSTSTDTQYF TGTGCCAGCAAGAGTACAAGCACAGATACGCAGTATTTT
15 . TRBJ1-5 . TRBV10-3 CAISDGGGPNQPQHF TGTGCCATCAGTGACGGTGGCGGACCCAATCAGCCCCAGCATTTT
15 . TRBJ1-1 . TRBV19 CASSLTTGWNTEAFF TGTGCCAGTAGTCTCACGACAGGTTGGAACACTGAAGCTTTCTTT
12 . TRBJ2-7 . TRBV12-3/TRBV12-4 CASSTGTYEQYF TGTGCCAGCAGTACCGGAACCTACGAGCAGTACTTC
14 TRBD1 TRBJ2-3 . TRBV5-4 CASSRTGSSDTQYF TGTGCCAGCAGCAGGACAGGGTCTTCAGATACGCAGTATTTT
15 . TRBJ2-3 few TRBV2 CASSGVGTGSGSQYF TGTGCCAGCAGTGGAGTCGGGACCGGGTCGGGCTCGCAGTATTTT
13 . TRBJ2-7 once TRBV5-6 CASSFADRYEQYF TGTGCCAGCAGCTTCGCCGACAGATACGAGCAGTACTTC
16 TRBD1 TRBJ1-5 . TRBV15 CATSSTGVVSNQPQHF TGTGCCACCAGCAGTACAGGGGTGGTAAGCAATCAGCCCCAGCATTTT
17 TRBD2 TRBJ2-1 . TRBV24-1 CATSGLGGRVKSNEQFF TGTGCCACCAGTGGCTTAGGTGGGAGGGTAAAGTCCAATGAGCAGTTCTTC
14 . TRBJ2-1 . TRBV10-2 CASSDYSGYNEQFF TGCGCCAGCAGTGATTACTCAGGCTACAATGAGCAGTTCTTC
15 TRBD1 TRBJ1-2 . TRBV3-1/TRBV3-2 CASSLHQAGGNGYTF TGTGCCAGCAGCCTGCACCAGGCAGGGGGCAATGGCTACACCTTC